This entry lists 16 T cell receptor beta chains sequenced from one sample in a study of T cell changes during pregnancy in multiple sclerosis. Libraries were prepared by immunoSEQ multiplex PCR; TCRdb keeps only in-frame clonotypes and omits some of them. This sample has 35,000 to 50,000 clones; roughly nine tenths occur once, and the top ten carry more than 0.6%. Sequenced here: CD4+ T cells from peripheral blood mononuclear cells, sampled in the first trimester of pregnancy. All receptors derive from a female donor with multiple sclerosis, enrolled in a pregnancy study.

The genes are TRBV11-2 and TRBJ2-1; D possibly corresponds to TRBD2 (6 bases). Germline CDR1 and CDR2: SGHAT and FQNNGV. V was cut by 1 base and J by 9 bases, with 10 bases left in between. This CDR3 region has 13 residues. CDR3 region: CASSLAGVGEQFF. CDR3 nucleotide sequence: TGTGCCAGCAGCTTAGCGGGAGTAGGTGAGCAGTTCTTC. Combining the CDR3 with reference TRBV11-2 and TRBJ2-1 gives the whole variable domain EAGVAQSPRYKIIEKRQSVAFWCNPISGHATLYWYQQILGQGPKLLIQFQNNGVVDDSQLPKDRFSAERLKGVDSTLKIQPAKLEDSAVYLCASSLAGVGEQFFGPGTRLTVL.

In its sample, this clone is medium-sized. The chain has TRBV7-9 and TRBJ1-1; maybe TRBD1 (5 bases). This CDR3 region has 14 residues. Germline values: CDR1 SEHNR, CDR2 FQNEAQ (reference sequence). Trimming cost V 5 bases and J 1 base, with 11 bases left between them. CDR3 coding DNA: TGTGCCAGCAGCCAGGGCAGGGCGAACACTGAAGCTTTCTTT. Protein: CASSQGRANTEAFF. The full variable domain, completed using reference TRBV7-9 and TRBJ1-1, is DTGVSQNPRHKITKRGQNVTFRCDPISEHNRLYWYRQTLGQGPEFLTYFQNEAQLEKSRLLSDRFSAERPKGSFSTLEIQRTEQGDSAMYLCASSQGRANTEAFFGQGTRLTVV.

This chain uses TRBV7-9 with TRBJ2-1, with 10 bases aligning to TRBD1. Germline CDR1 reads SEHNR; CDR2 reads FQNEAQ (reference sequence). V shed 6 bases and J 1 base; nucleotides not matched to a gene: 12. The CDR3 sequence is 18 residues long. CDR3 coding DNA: TGTGCCAGCAGTTACGGACAGGGGGGACCTAATTCCTACAATGAGCAGTTCTTC. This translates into CASSYGQGGPNSYNEQFF.

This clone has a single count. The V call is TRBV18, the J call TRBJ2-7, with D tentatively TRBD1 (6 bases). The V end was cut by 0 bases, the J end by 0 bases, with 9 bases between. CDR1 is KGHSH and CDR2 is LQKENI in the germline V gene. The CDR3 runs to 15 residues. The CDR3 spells CASSPPGTPSYEQYF. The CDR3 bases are TGTGCCAGCTCACCACCAGGGACACCCTCCTACGAGCAGTACTTC.

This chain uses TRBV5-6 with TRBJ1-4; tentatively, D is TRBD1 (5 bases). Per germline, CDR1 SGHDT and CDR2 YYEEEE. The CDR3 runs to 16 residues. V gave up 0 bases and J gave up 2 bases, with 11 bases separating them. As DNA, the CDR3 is TGTGCCAGCAGCTTGGCCGGGGCGGGGACTAATGAAAAACTGTTTTTT. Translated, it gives CASSLAGAGTNEKLFF.

CDR3 DNA sequence: TGTGCCAGTACGCCGACCAGAGGACAGACCTCTGGAAACACCATATATTTT. This translates into CASTPTRGQTSGNTIYF. The chain couples TRBV19 to TRBJ1-3; D possibly corresponds to TRBD1 (6 bases). CDR3 length: 17 residues. Deletions cut 7 bases from V and 0 bases from J, with 19 bases between. Germline values: CDR1 LNHDA, CDR2 SQIVND (reference sequence).

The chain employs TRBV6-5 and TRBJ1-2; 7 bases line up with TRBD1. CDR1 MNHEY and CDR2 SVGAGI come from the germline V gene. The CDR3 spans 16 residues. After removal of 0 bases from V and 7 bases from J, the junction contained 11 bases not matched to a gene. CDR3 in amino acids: CASSYSGTDSRGGYTF. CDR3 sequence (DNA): TGTGCCAGCAGTTACTCGGGGACAGATTCAAGGGGTGGCTACACCTTC.

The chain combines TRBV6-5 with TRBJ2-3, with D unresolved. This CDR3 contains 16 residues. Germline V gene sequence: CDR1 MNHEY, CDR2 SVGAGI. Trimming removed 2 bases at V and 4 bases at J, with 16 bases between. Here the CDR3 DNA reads TGTGCCAGCAGTTACGGTCCCCAAACGGGTTCAGATACGCAGTATTTT. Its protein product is CASSYGPQTGSDTQYF.

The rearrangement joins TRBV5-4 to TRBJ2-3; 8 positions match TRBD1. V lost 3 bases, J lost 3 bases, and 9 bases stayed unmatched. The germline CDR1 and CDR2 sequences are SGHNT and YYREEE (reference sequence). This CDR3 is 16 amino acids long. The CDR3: CASSSRQGFITDTQYF. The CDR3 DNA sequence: TGTGCCAGCAGCTCTCGACAGGGGTTCATTACAGATACGCAGTATTTT. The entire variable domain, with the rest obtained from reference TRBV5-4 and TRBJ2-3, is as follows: ETGVTQSPTHLIKTRGQQVTLRCSSQSGHNTVSWYQQALGQGPQFIFQYYREEENGRGNFPPRFSGLQFPNYSSELNVNALELDDSALYLCASSSRQGFITDTQYFGPGTRLTVL.

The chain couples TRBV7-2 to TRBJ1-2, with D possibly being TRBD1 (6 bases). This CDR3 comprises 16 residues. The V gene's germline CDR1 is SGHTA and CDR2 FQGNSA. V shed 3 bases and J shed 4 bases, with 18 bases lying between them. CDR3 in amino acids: CASSFGGARRGYGYTF. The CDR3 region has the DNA TGTGCCAGCAGCTTCGGGGGGGCGCGTCGAGGCTATGGCTACACCTTC.

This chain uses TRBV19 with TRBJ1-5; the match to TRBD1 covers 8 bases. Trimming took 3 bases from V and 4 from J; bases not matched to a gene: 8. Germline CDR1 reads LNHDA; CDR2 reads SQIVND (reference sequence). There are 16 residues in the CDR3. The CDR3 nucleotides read TGTGCCAGTAGTATTTCAAACAGGGGGAGAAATCAGCCCCAGCATTTT. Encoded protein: CASSISNRGRNQPQHF.

The CDR3 coding sequence is TGCGCCAGCGAACCCCGAGACACCGGGGAGCTGTTTTTT. Protein product: CASEPRDTGELFF. V usage is TRBV10-1 and J usage is TRBJ2-2; D uncertain. With 8 bases removed from V and 3 bases from J, the gap between germline ends came to 10 bases. CDR1 is WNHNN and CDR2 is SYGVQD in the germline V gene (reference sequence). The CDR3 has 13 amino acids.

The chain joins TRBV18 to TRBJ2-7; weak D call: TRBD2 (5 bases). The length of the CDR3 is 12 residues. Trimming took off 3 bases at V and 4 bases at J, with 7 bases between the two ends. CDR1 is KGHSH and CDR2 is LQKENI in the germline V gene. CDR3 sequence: CASSPGDYEQYF. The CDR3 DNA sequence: TGTGCCAGCTCACCCGGGGATTACGAGCAGTACTTC.

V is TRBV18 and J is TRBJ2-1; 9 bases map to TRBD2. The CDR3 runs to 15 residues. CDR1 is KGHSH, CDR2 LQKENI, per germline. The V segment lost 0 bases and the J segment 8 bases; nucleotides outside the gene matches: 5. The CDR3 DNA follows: TGTGCCAGCTCACCACCGAGCGGGAGGCTCGATGAGCAGTTCTTC. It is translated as CASSPPSGRLDEQFF.

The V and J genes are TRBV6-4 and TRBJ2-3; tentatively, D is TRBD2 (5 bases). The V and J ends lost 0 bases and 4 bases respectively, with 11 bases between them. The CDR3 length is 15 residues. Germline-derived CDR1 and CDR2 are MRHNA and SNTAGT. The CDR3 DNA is TGTGCCAGCAGTGACTCCGCTAGCTTCCCAGATACGCAGTATTTT. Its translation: CASSDSASFPDTQYF.

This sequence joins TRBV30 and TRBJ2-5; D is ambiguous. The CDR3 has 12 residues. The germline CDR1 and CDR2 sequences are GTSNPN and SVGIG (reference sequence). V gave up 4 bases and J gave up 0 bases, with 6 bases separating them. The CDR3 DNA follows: TGTGCCTGGAACAGCAACCAAGAGACCCAGTACTTC. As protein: CAWNSNQETQYF.